These 3 T cell receptor beta chains share one sample of origin, sequenced in a study of CD8+ T cells in alopecia areata. As for treatment: oral pan-JAK inhibitor, 5-10 mg twice daily. RNA, once extracted, was reverse transcribed into cDNA for use as the sequencing template. Clones were sequenced by immunoSEQ multiplex PCR, and TCRdb holds only the in-frame ones, with some missing. The data show approximately 170,000 clones, 50% to 60% seen once. The sample was CD4+ T cells sorted from blood, taken at week 4, from a patient treated with tofacitinib. Receptor source: a human donor with alopecia areata.

This chain uses TRBV30 with TRBJ1-5; D might be TRBD1 (5 bases). The germline CDR1 and CDR2 sequences are GTSNPN and SVGIG (reference sequence). The CDR3 extends over 14 amino acids. V dropped 5 bases and J dropped 0 bases, with 11 bases sitting between them. The CDR3 DNA follows: TGTGCCTGGGACAGTTCCCCTAGCAATCAGCCCCAGCATTTT. Its translation: CAWDSSPSNQPQHF.

The rearrangement links TRBV30 to TRBJ1-1; D is unresolved. The length of the CDR3 is 12 residues. Trimming pared 8 bases from V and 0 bases from J, leaving 10 bases between. Germline V gene sequence: CDR1 GTSNPN, CDR2 SVGIG (reference sequence). CDR3 coding DNA: TGTGCCGGACCAGGTTTGAACACTGAAGCTTTCTTT. Its translation is CAGPGLNTEAFF.

J is TRBJ2-5 and V is TRBV15; D may be TRBD1 (6 bases). The CDR3 totals 16 residues. Trimming pared 6 bases from V and 0 bases from J, leaving 17 bases between. Germline loops: CDR1 LNHNV, CDR2 YYDKDF (reference sequence). CDR3: CATSAPGTSYQETQYF. The DNA for the CDR3 is TGTGCCACCAGTGCCCCCGGGACATCGTACCAAGAGACCCAGTACTTC.